The present T cell receptor (beta chain) was sequenced within a study of T cells in Graves' hyperthyroidism and ophthalmopathy. General study points: Most thyroid clonotypes expanded above 0.001 appeared in blood too.

This clonotype was recorded many times. What it recognizes is unknown. Regions amplified from RNA transcripts were the TCR beta CDR3 regions. The HTBI set primed first-round TCR CDR3 RT-PCR. From the multiplex PCR reads, TCRdb called clonotypes with MiXCR, one entry per CDR3 protein. The sample yields more than 350,000 distinct CDR3 sequences, more than 13% seen once. The sequenced material came from blood. This receptor was obtained from a woman aged 25 to 39 with Graves' hyperthyroidism.

This CDR3 is CASSLAYAHEQYF. CDR3 DNA sequence: TGTGCCAGCAGCTTAGCTTATGCCCACGAGCAGTACTTC. This chain connects TRBV11-1 to TRBJ2-7; D is ambiguous. The V end was cut by 0 bases, the J end by 5 bases, with 8 bases between. This CDR3 has 13 residues. Germline CDR1 SGHAT, CDR2 FQDESV (reference sequence).